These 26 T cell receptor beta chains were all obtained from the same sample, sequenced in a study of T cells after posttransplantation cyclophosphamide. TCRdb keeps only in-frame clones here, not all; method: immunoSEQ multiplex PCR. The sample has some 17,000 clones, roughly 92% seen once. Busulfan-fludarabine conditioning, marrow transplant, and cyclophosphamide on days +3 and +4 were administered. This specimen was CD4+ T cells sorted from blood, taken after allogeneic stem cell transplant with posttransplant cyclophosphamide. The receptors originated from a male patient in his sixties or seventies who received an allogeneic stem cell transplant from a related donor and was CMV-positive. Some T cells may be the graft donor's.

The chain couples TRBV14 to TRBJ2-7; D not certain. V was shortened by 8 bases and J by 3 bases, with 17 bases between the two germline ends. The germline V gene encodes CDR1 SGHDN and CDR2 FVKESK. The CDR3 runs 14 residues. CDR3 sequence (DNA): TGTGCCAGCGCAGGCCGACCGCCGAACTACGAGCAGTACTTC. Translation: CASAGRPPNYEQYF.

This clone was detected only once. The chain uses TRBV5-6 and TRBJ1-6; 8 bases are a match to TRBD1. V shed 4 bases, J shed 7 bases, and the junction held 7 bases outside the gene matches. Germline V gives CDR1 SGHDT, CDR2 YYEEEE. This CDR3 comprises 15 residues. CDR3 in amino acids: CASSGIGQGNSPLHF. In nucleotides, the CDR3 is TGTGCCAGCAGCGGTATCGGACAGGGAAATTCACCCCTCCACTTT.

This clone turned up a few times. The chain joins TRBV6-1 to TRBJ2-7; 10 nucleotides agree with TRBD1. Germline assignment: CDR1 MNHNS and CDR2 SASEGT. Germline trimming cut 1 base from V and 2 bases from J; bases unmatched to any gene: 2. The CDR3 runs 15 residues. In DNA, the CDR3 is TGTGCCAGCAGTGAAGGGGGGACAGGGGCCTACGAGCAGTACTTC. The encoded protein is CASSEGGTGAYEQYF.

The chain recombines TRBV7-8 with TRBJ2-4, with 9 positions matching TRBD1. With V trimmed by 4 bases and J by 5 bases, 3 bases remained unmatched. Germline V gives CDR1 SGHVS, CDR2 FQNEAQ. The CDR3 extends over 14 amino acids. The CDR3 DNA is TGTGCCAGCAGCTCTACAGGGGGCGAAAACATTCAGTACTTC. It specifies CASSSTGGENIQYF.

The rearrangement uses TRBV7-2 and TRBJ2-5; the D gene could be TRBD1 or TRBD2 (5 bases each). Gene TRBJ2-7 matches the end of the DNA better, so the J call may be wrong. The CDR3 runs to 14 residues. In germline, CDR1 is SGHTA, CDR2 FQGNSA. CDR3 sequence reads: CASSLVGDSYEQYF. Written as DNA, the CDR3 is TGTGCCAGCAGCTTAGTGGGGGACTCCTACGAGCAGTACTTC.

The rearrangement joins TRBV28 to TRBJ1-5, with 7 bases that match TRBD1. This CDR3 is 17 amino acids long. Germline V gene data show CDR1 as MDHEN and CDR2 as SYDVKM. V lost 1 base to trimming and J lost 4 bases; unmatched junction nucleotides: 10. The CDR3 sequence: CASSLSGGSILNQPQHF. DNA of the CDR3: TGTGCCAGCAGTTTATCAGGGGGGTCGATTCTGAATCAGCCCCAGCATTTT.

The CDR3 DNA is TGTGCCAGCTCACCAGCCGCGGTTCCAGACCGAATTGGAAACACCATATATTTT. Translated: CASSPAAVPDRIGNTIYF. This sequence joins TRBV18 and TRBJ1-3; D gene ambiguous. Germline-derived CDR1 and CDR2 are KGHSH and LQKENI. V lost 2 bases and J 3 bases, leaving 20 bases between the germline ends. The CDR3 consists of 18 residues.

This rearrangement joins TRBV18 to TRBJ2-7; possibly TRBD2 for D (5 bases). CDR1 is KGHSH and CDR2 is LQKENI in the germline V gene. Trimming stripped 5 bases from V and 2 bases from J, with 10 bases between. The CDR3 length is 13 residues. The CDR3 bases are TGTGCCAGCTCATCCGGACTGGCCTACGAGCAGTACTTC. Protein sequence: CASSSGLAYEQYF.

CDR3 DNA sequence: TGTGCCAGCAGTTACTCAGGGACAGGGCTTGAAAAACTGTTTTTT. Protein: CASSYSGTGLEKLFF. The gene calls are TRBV6-5 and TRBJ1-4; 9 bases line up with TRBD1. V shed 0 bases, J shed 7 bases, and the junction held 3 bases outside the gene matches. The CDR3 has 15 amino acids. Germline CDR1 reads MNHEY; CDR2 reads SVGAGI.

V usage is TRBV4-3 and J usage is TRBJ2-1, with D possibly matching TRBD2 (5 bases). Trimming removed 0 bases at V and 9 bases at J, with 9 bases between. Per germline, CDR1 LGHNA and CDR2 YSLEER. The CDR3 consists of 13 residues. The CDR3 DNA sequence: TGCGCCAGCAGCCAAGACAGAGGGTTTGAGCAGTTCTTC. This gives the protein CASSQDRGFEQFF.

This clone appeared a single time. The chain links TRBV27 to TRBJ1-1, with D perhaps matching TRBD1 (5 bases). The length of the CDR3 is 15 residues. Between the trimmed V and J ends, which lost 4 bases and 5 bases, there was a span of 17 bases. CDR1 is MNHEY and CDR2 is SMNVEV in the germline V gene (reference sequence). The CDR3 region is CASSSSSMGQTEAFF. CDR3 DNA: TGTGCCAGCAGTTCTTCCTCCATGGGGCAGACTGAAGCTTTCTTT.

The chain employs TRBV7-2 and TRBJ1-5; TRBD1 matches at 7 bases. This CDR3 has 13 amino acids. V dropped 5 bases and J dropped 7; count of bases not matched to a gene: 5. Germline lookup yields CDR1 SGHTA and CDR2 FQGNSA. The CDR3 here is CASSTQGYQPQHF. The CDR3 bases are TGTGCCAGCAGCACACAGGGGTACCAGCCCCAGCATTTT.

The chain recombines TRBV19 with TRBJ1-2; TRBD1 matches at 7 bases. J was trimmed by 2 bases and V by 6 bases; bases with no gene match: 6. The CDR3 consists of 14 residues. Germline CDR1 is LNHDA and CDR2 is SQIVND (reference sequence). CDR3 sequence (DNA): TGTGCCAGTAGCAGAGACAGGGCCAACTATGGCTACACCTTC. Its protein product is CASSRDRANYGYTF.

Here the CDR3 DNA reads TGTGCCAGCAGTGAGGCGGGTGTGCCTCTCTACGAGCAGTACTTC. Its translation: CASSEAGVPLYEQYF. J is TRBJ2-7 and V is TRBV2, with TRBD2 as a possible D gene (5 bases). The germline CDR1 and CDR2 sequences are SNHLY and FYNNEI. Trimming removed 3 bases from V and 3 bases from J, with 15 bases in between. The CDR3 is 15 residues long.

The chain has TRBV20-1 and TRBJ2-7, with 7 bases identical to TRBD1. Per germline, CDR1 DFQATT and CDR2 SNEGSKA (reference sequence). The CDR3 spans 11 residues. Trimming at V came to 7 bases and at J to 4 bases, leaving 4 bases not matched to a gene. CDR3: CSGQGDYEQYF. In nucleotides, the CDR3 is TGCAGTGGTCAGGGGGATTACGAGCAGTACTTC.

CDR3 loop: CASSSDAGGTDSPLHF. The CDR3 nucleotides read TGTGCCAGCAGCTCAGACGCAGGAGGAACTGATTCACCCCTCCACTTT. The gene calls are TRBV5-4 and TRBJ1-6; D call uncertain. The CDR3 runs to 16 residues. Trimming removed 3 bases from V and 8 bases from J, with 18 bases in between. Germline V gene sequence: CDR1 SGHNT, CDR2 YYREEE (reference sequence). Based on the CDR3 plus reference TRBV5-4 and TRBJ1-6, the full variable domain is ETGVTQSPTHLIKTRGQQVTLRCSSQSGHNTVSWYQQALGQGPQFIFQYYREEENGRGNFPPRFSGLQFPNYSSELNVNALELDDSALYLCASSSDAGGTDSPLHFGNGTRLTVT.

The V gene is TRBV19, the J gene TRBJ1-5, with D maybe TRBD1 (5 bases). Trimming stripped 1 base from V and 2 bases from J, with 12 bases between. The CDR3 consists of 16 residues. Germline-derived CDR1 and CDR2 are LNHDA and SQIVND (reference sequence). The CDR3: CASSIGAGGGNQPQHF. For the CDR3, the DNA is TGTGCCAGTAGTATAGGTGCCGGGGGTGGCAATCAGCCCCAGCATTTT.

The CDR3 sequence is CASSLVGLAGGFSYNEQFF. As DNA, the CDR3 is TGTGCCAGCAGCTTAGTGGGACTAGCGGGGGGATTCTCCTACAATGAGCAGTTCTTC. V usage is TRBV7-2 and J usage is TRBJ2-1; 15 bases are a match to TRBD2. V gave up 1 base and J gave up 0 bases; unmatched junction bases: 4. The V gene's germline CDR1 is SGHTA and CDR2 FQGNSA. The CDR3 runs 19 residues.

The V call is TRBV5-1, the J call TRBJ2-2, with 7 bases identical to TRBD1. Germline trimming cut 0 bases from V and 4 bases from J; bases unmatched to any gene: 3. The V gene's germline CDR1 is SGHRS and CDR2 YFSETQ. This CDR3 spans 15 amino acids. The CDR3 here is CASSLVGTATGELFF. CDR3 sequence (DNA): TGCGCCAGCAGCTTGGTGGGGACAGCCACCGGGGAGCTGTTTTTT.

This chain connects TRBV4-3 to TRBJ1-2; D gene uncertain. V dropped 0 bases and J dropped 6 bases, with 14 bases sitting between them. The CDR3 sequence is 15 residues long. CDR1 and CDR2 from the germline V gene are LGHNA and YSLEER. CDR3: CASSQDSGIGDGYTF. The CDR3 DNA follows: TGCGCCAGCAGCCAAGATAGCGGGATTGGGGATGGCTACACCTTC.

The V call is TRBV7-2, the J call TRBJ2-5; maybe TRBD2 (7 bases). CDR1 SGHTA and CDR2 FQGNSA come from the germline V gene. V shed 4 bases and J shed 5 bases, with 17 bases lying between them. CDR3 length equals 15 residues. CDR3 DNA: TGTGCCAGCAGCTCCGGCCGGGGGGCGCAGGAGACCCAGTACTTC. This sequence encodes CASSSGRGAQETQYF.

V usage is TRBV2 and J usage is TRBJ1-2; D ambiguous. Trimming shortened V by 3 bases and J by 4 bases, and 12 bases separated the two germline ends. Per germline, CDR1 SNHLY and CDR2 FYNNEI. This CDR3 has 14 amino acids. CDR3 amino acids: CASSEGVVVYGYTF. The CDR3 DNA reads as TGTGCCAGCAGTGAGGGCGTGGTAGTCTATGGCTACACCTTC.

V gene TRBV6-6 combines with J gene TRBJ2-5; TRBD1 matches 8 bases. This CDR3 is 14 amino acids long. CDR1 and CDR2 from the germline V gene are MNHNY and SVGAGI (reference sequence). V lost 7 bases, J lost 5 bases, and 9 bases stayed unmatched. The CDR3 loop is CASTSRTGIETQYF. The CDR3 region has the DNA TGTGCCAGCACCTCGAGGACAGGGATCGAGACCCAGTACTTC.

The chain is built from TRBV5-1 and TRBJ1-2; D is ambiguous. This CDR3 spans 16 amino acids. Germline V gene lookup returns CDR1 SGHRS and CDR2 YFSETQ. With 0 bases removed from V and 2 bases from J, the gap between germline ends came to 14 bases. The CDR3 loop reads CASSLGHTSKNYGYTF. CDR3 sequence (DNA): TGCGCCAGCAGCTTGGGACACACTTCCAAAAACTATGGCTACACCTTC.

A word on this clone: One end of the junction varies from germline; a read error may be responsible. The CDR3 protein is CPSHAERRAYEQYF. DNA of the CDR3: TGCCCCAGCCATGCGGAGAGGCGGGCCTACGAGCAGTACTTC. V gene TRBV7-3 combines with J gene TRBJ2-7; D might be TRBD2 (5 bases). Per germline, CDR1 SGHTA and CDR2 FQGTGA. CDR3 size: 14 residues.

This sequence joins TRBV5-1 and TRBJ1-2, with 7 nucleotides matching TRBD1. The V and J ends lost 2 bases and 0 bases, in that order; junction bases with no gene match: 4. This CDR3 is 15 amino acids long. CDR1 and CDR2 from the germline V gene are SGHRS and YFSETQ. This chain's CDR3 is CASSFGTATNYGYTF. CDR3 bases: TGCGCCAGCAGCTTCGGGACAGCCACTAACTATGGCTACACCTTC.